Sequencing of this T cell receptor beta chain was carried out in a study of T cell changes during pregnancy in multiple sclerosis (dated by TCRdb to about 2019). For the study in its entirety: The study examined how the T cell repertoire changed over the course of pregnancy in women with multiple sclerosis.

Concerning this clone itself: Its antigen is still unknown. Base qualities were left out, and no much larger clone turns up one base away.

Libraries came from the immunoSEQ multiplex PCR assay. The source is immuneACCESS, and TCRdb retained only in-frame sequences with V and J called. Part of the clones is not carried over; for the studies checked, unresolved V genes explain less than half of this, and the remainder is unexplained. The sample table lists some 29,000 clones, under 90% of them with a count of one. Clones ranked in the top ten supply roughly 0.5% of the sample. V gives up 2 bases and J gives up 8 bases, and the segment between their germline ends measures 13 bases. The CDR3 runs 13 residues from the cysteine to the phenylalanine. Only the CDR3 part of the read is kept: 39 bases, read in frame from the first base. The germline V gene encodes CDR1 SGHKS and CDR2 YYEKEE (reference sequence).

The chain employs TRBV5-5 and TRBJ1-2, with no reliable assignment of the D segment. The clonotype was recovered from a female donor in good health, enrolled as a control in a pregnancy study. This specimen consisted of CD4+ T cells from peripheral blood mononuclear cells, obtained in the first trimester of pregnancy. This receptor has the CDR3 CASSFLVLRGYTF. The nucleotides read TGTGCCAGCAGCTTTTTAGTCTTACGGGGCTACACCTTC.